A single sample is the source of the 28 T cell receptor beta chains below, sequenced in a study of radiotherapy plus CTLA-4 blockade in lung cancer. The table came from immunoSEQ multiplex PCR; TCRdb's copy has only in-frame clones and leaves some out. The data hold about 51,000 clones, with around 79% observed a single time. The sequences come from peripheral blood, collected from a patient treated with radiotherapy plus ipilimumab. The receptors here all came from a human donor with non-small cell lung cancer who had a complete response to radiotherapy plus ipilimumab.

This rearrangement joins TRBV7-2 to TRBJ2-3; 9 bases are shared with TRBD2. CDR1 SGHTA and CDR2 FQGNSA come from the germline V gene. V shed 5 bases and J 4 bases; nucleotides not matched to a gene: 4. The CDR3 sequence is 14 residues long. The CDR3 bases are TGTGCCAGCAGCCCGCGACTAGCGGCAGATACGCAGTATTTT. Translating it yields CASSPRLAADTQYF.

CDR3 nucleotide sequence: TGTGCCAGCAGCACTACAGGGGCGTATGGCAATGAGCAGTTCTTC. This gives the protein CASSTTGAYGNEQFF. The V call is TRBV9, the J call TRBJ2-1; 7 nucleotides line up with TRBD1. CDR3 length equals 15 residues. The V gene's germline CDR1 is SGDLS and CDR2 YYNGEE. V was pared by 4 bases and J by 6 bases, with 10 bases of the junction left unmatched.

The gene calls are TRBV6-5 and TRBJ1-2; D might be TRBD1 (6 bases). Trimming shortened V by 8 bases and J by 8 bases, and 12 bases separated the two germline ends. The length of the CDR3 is 11 residues. Germline lookup yields CDR1 MNHEY and CDR2 SVGAGI. CDR3 protein: CASRRGWGYTF. The DNA of the CDR3 is TGTGCCAGCCGCAGGGGTTGGGGCTACACCTTC.

The chain combines TRBV10-3 with TRBJ2-2, with 12 positions matching TRBD2. The germline V gene encodes CDR1 ENHRY and CDR2 SYGVKD. Trimming took 11 bases from V and 6 from J; bases not matched to a gene: 7. The CDR3 covers 14 residues. CDR3 in amino acids: CAASSGRAPGELFF. CDR3 DNA: TGTGCCGCCTCTAGCGGGAGGGCACCCGGGGAGCTGTTTTTT.

The V and J genes are TRBV6-1 and TRBJ2-7; TRBD2 agrees at 14 bases. This CDR3 region has 14 residues. Germline V gene sequence: CDR1 MNHNS, CDR2 SASEGT. The V segment lost 7 bases and the J segment 12 bases; nucleotides outside the gene matches: 11. Here the CDR3 DNA reads TGTGCCAGCACCCCAGGGACTAGCGGGAGTTTGGTGTACGTC. Its protein product is CASTPGTSGSLVYV.

CDR3 loop: CASGTYFNYGYTF. DNA for the CDR3: TGTGCCAGTGGGACATACTTTAACTATGGCTACACCTTC. This chain connects TRBV6-1 to TRBJ1-2; maybe TRBD1 (6 bases). The CDR3 loop spans 13 amino acids. V was pared by 9 bases and J by 1 base, with 12 bases between. Germline CDR1 MNHNS, CDR2 SASEGT.

The V and J genes are TRBV2 and TRBJ1-5; no firm D call. This CDR3 contains 14 residues. The ends were cut back, 7 bases at V and 6 bases at J, with 16 bases in the middle. In germline, CDR1 is SNHLY, CDR2 FYNNEI. CDR3 DNA: TGTGCCAGCACCCAAGGAGCTCGGGGTCAGCCCCAGCATTTT. Protein product: CASTQGARGQPQHF.

The genes are TRBV7-2 and TRBJ1-5; no clear D gene. The V gene's germline CDR1 is SGHTA and CDR2 FQGNSA. Trimming removed 4 bases from V and 1 base from J, with 5 bases in between. The CDR3 covers 13 residues. In DNA, the CDR3 is TGTGCCAGCAGCTCACAGAGCAATCAGCCCCAGCATTTT. Translating gives CASSSQSNQPQHF.

This chain uses TRBV5-4 with TRBJ1-2; 7 bases align to TRBD1. The CDR3 extends over 13 amino acids. Losses at the gene ends were 5 bases for V and 3 bases for J; bases not matched to a gene: 4. CDR1 is SGHNT and CDR2 is YYREEE in the germline V gene (reference sequence). For the CDR3, the DNA is TGTGCCAGCAGACTAGACAGGGACTATGGCTACACCTTC. Translation gives CASRLDRDYGYTF.

This clone was counted only a few times. The rearrangement joins TRBV6-5 to TRBJ1-2, with D hard to call. This CDR3 has 15 amino acids. Germline-derived CDR1 and CDR2 are MNHEY and SVGAGI. Trimming removed 2 bases at V and 7 bases at J, with 17 bases between. CDR3 DNA: TGTGCCAGCAGTTACCGTCTAGAGGTGGAAGGTGGCTACACCTTC. Amino acids: CASSYRLEVEGGYTF.

The rearrangement uses TRBV4-1 and TRBJ1-1; the D gene is possibly TRBD1 (5 bases). The V gene lost 4 bases and the J gene lost 4 bases, with 10 bases spanning the gap. The CDR3 extends over 13 amino acids. Germline values: CDR1 MGHRA, CDR2 YSYEKL. CDR3 amino acids: CASSLSGATEAFF. The CDR3 DNA sequence: TGCGCCAGCAGCCTCAGCGGGGCCACTGAAGCTTTCTTT.

This clone was observed a single time. The V call is TRBV30, the J call TRBJ2-1; the match to TRBD2 covers 8 bases. The CDR3 totals 18 residues. CDR1 and CDR2 (germline): GTSNPN, SVGIG (reference sequence). Germline trimming cut 3 bases from V and 1 base from J; bases unmatched to any gene: 14. Here the CDR3 DNA reads TGTGCCTGGAGGGGCGCGGGGGGCTCCCTGGGGTCCTACAATGAGCAGTTCTTC. It is translated as CAWRGAGGSLGSYNEQFF.

This clone was recorded once. The V gene is TRBV5-1, the J gene TRBJ2-5; a weak D match, TRBD2 (6 bases). Germline CDR1 reads SGHRS; CDR2 reads YFSETQ. Trimming shortened V by 5 bases and J by 7 bases, and 15 bases separated the two germline ends. The CDR3 length is 13 residues. CDR3 in amino acids: CASRPGDQGTQYF. The CDR3 DNA follows: TGCGCCAGCAGACCGGGGGACCAGGGGACCCAGTACTTC. The whole variable domain, remainder taken from reference TRBV5-1 and TRBJ2-5, is KAGVTQTPRYLIKTRGQQVTLSCSPISGHRSVSWYQQTPGQGLQFLFEYFSETQRNKGNFPGRFSGRQFSNSRSEMNVSTLELGDSALYLCASRPGDQGTQYFGPGTRLLVL.

Concerning this clone itself: One junction end does not reproduce the germline sequence, and a read error may be involved. The gene calls are TRBV4-1 and TRBJ2-4, with TRBD2 matching 8 bases. The V gene's germline CDR1 is MGHRA and CDR2 YSYEKL. CDR3 length: 14 amino acids. The CDR3 DNA follows: TGCGCCAGCAGCCAAGAAGCAGGGAGGGGACTAGTTTATTTC. Protein product: CASSQEAGRGLVYF.

J is TRBJ1-5 and V is TRBV2, with TRBD1 as a possible D gene (6 bases). The germline gives CDR1 SNHLY, CDR2 FYNNEI. This CDR3 is built from 13 residues. Trimming removed 4 bases at V and 2 bases at J, with 6 bases between. CDR3 nucleotides: TGTGCCAGCAGTGGGACAGGCAATCAGCCCCAGCATTTT. Translating gives CASSGTGNQPQHF.

The chain uses TRBV7-9 and TRBJ2-6; 12 bases are a match to TRBD2. With 6 bases clipped from V and 0 bases from J, the junction kept 3 bases outside the gene matches. Germline V gives CDR1 SEHNR, CDR2 FQNEAQ (reference sequence). The CDR3 is made up of 17 amino acids. Written as DNA, the CDR3 is TGTGCCAGCAGTCAGACTAGCGGGGGCTCTGGGGCCAACGTCCTGACTTTC. Its protein is CASSQTSGGSGANVLTF.

Turning to this clone: The sample has other DNA sequences that encode this CDR3 too. The chain uses TRBV5-1 and TRBJ1-2; unclear D gene. The CDR3 covers 14 residues. V dropped 0 bases and J dropped 6 bases, with 12 bases sitting between them. Looked up from germline, CDR1 is SGHRS and CDR2 is YFSETQ. Here the CDR3 reads CASSLAGREDGYTF. Written as DNA, the CDR3 is TGCGCCAGCAGCTTGGCCGGGAGAGAGGATGGCTACACCTTC.

V usage is TRBV6-5 and J usage is TRBJ1-4; 7 nucleotides agree with TRBD1. In germline, CDR1 is MNHEY, CDR2 SVGAGI. CDR3 length equals 14 residues. With 5 bases clipped from V and 4 bases from J, the junction kept 4 bases outside the gene matches. The CDR3 reads CASSRQGRNEKLFF. The CDR3 region has the DNA TGTGCCAGCAGTCGACAGGGCCGTAATGAAAAACTGTTTTTT.

Here the CDR3 reads CASSIGGTRGWANTEAFF. The CDR3 DNA reads as TGTGCCAGTAGTATAGGGGGGACAAGGGGGTGGGCGAACACTGAAGCTTTCTTT. The chain combines TRBV19 with TRBJ1-1, with a weak D call TRBD1 (6 bases). Germline V lookup: CDR1 LNHDA, CDR2 SQIVND (reference sequence). CDR3 size: 18 residues. V gave up 1 base and J gave up 1 base, with 19 bases separating them.

This chain connects TRBV7-2 to TRBJ2-7; TRBD1 is a possible D gene (6 bases). This CDR3 has 14 residues. Germline lookup yields CDR1 SGHTA and CDR2 FQGNSA. Trimming left V 4 bases short and J 1 base short, with 11 bases between. The chain's CDR3 is CASSYRTESYEQYV. DNA of the CDR3: TGTGCCAGCAGCTACCGGACAGAATCCTACGAGCAGTACGTC.

The V call is TRBV30, the J call TRBJ1-5; TRBD1 matches at 9 bases. This CDR3 region has 20 residues. Per germline, CDR1 GTSNPN and CDR2 SVGIG (reference sequence). Trimming removed 4 bases from V and 3 bases from J; junction bases left unmatched: 22. CDR3 protein: CAWNLPDRGLTPPPNQPQHF. The CDR3 coding sequence is TGTGCCTGGAATCTACCCGACAGGGGGTTAACCCCTCCACCCAATCAGCCCCAGCATTTT.

In its sample, this clone was seen a few times. The chain recombines TRBV29-1 with TRBJ1-1; D unclear. Trimming left V 3 bases short and J 0 bases short, with 8 bases between. This CDR3 has 13 residues. CDR1 is SQVTM, CDR2 ANQGSEA, per germline. DNA of the CDR3: TGCAGCGTTGATGGGGAGATGAACACTGAAGCTTTCTTT. Encoded protein: CSVDGEMNTEAFF. Full variable domain (remainder filled in from reference TRBV29-1 and TRBJ1-1): SAVISQKPSRDICQRGTSLTIQCQVDSQVTMMFWYRQQPGQSLTLIATANQGSEATYESGFVIDKFPISRPNLTFSTLTVSNMSPEDSSIYLCSVDGEMNTEAFFGQGTRLTVV.

This chain connects TRBV2 to TRBJ2-7, with D possibly TRBD1 on 6 matching bases. The length of the CDR3 is 14 residues. V was pared by 5 bases and J by 1 base, with 12 bases between. CDR1 and CDR2 from the germline V gene are SNHLY and FYNNEI. CDR3 nucleotides: TGTGCCAGCAGTAGGGACACGCGGTCCTACGAGCAGTACTTC. Translated: CASSRDTRSYEQYF.

The J gene is TRBJ2-7, the V gene TRBV5-1; possibly TRBD2 for D (6 bases). Per the germline V gene, CDR1 is SGHRS and CDR2 is YFSETQ. Trimming removed 4 bases from V and 4 bases from J, with 33 bases in between. The CDR3 covers 20 residues. For the CDR3, the DNA is TGCGCCAGCAGCCCAAGGTCCCGGGACTCAGCCTTTTCCATCTCGTACGAGCAGTACGTC. Translating gives CASSPRSRDSAFSISYEQYV.

This clone was observed a handful of times. The chain has TRBV6-5 and TRBJ1-1, with a possible D match to TRBD1 (5 bases). This CDR3 is built from 14 residues. V dropped 7 bases and J dropped 3 bases, with 15 bases sitting between them. Germline V lookup: CDR1 MNHEY, CDR2 SVGAGI. CDR3 sequence reads: CASTKWGGDTEAFF. In DNA, the CDR3 is TGTGCCAGCACCAAATGGGGGGGGGACACTGAAGCTTTCTTT.

This clone was seen only once. V gene TRBV4-1 combines with J gene TRBJ1-2; 9 bases map to TRBD1. Losses at the gene ends were 2 bases for V and 4 bases for J; bases not matched to a gene: 5. This CDR3 comprises 15 residues. The V gene's germline CDR1 is MGHRA and CDR2 YSYEKL. The CDR3 protein is CASSQPRDRVYGYTF. The CDR3, as DNA: TGCGCCAGCAGCCAACCCCGGGACAGGGTCTATGGCTACACCTTC.

This clone counts as medium-sized. The chain couples TRBV10-1 to TRBJ1-2, with unresolved D. Germline-derived CDR1 and CDR2 are WNHNN and SYGVQD (reference sequence). V was clipped by 3 bases and J by 8 bases, with 19 bases between them. This CDR3 has 15 residues. For the CDR3, the DNA is TGCGCCAGCAGTGAATCCCTCCAGGCCCCCGAGGGCTACACCTTC. This codes for CASSESLQAPEGYTF.

The J gene is TRBJ2-5, the V gene TRBV7-2, with 8 bases identical to TRBD1. Trimming took 6 bases from V and 2 from J; bases not matched to a gene: 5. Looked up from germline, CDR1 is SGHTA and CDR2 is FQGNSA. This CDR3 has 14 amino acids. CDR3 protein: CASRRDRRQETQYF. The CDR3 DNA reads TGTGCCAGCAGACGGGACAGGCGACAAGAGACCCAGTACTTC.